This T cell receptor beta chain was documented in a study of shared clonotypes between healthy human individuals. Sequenced by immunoSEQ multiplex PCR; TCRdb stores in-frame clones only, minus some. This table has over a million clones, around 98% appearing once. Study-level results: Clonotypes shared by all four donors outscored non-shared clonotypes in generation probability.

Unmatched junction bases numbered 15, after V lost 6 bases and J lost 4 bases. The CDR3 extends over 18 amino acids. Germline V gene sequence: CDR1 SGHDT, CDR2 YYEEEE. With respect to this clone: The antigen is not known.

The V and J genes are TRBV5-6 and TRBJ2-2; the match to TRBD2 covers 10 bases. The sequence was obtained from a young man in good health. The sequencing sample was made of naive CD4+ T cells sorted from blood. Subset noted: CD45RA+ positively selected. CDR3 amino acids: CASIRAGGAEWSTGELFF. CDR3 DNA sequence: TGTGCCAGCATCCGAGCGGGAGGGGCGGAGTGGAGCACCGGGGAGCTGTTTTTT. Drawing the rest from reference TRBV5-6 and TRBJ2-2, the complete variable domain is DAGVTQSPTHLIKTRGQQVTLRCSPKSGHDTVSWYQQALGQGPQFIFQYYEEEERQRGNFPDRFSGHQFPNYSSELNVNALLLGDSALYLCASIRAGGAEWSTGELFFGEGSRLTVL.